This entry concerns a single TCR beta chain. This sample was taken from a study of T cell changes during pregnancy in multiple sclerosis. Germline V gene data show CDR1 as SGHDT and CDR2 as YYEEEE. The CDR3 is 16 amino acids. Trimming shortened V by 4 bases and J by 0 bases, and 14 bases separated the two germline ends. Profiled with immunoSEQ multiplex PCR; TCRdb holds only in-frame clones, not every one. The table includes around 70,000 clones, around nine tenths detected once. The TCR comes from a female donor in good health, enrolled as a control in a pregnancy study. V is TRBV5-6 and J is TRBJ1-5; D gene ambiguous. The sample consisted of peripheral blood, taken in the second trimester of pregnancy. CDR3 in DNA: TGTGCCAGCAGCGCCTCGGTACGAGATAGCAATCAGCCCCAGCATTTT. Its translation is CASSASVRDSNQPQHF.